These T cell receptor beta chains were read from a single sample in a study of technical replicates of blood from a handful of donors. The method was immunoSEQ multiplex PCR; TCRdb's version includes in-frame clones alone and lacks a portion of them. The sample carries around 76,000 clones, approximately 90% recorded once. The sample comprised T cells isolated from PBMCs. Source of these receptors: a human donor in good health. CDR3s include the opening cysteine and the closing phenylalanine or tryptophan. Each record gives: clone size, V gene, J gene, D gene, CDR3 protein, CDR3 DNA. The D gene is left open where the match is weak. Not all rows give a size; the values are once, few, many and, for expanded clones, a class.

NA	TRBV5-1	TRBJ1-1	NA	CASSPGQAGRAEAFF	TGCGCCAGCAGCCCGGGACAAGCCGGGAGGGCTGAAGCTTTCTTT
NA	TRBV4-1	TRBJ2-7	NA	CASSPNGYQGKGAYEQYF	TGCGCCAGCAGCCCGAACGGATACCAGGGGAAGGGGGCCTACGAGCAGTACTTC
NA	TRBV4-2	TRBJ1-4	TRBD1	CASSQDIAFGTGAPGTNEKLFF	TGTGCCAGCAGCCAAGACATTGCTTTCGGGACAGGGGCCCCTGGGACTAATGAAAAACTGTTTTTT
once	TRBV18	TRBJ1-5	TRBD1	CASSREGASQPQHF	TGTGCCAGCTCCCGGGAGGGGGCAAGTCAGCCCCAGCATTTT
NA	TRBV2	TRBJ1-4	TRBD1	CASSVRGREKLFF	TGTGCCAGCAGTGTCAGGGGGCGGGAAAAACTGTTTTTT
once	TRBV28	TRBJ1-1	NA	CASSPVLAGTEAFF	TGTGCCAGCAGTCCAGTCCTGGCGGGCACTGAAGCTTTCTTT
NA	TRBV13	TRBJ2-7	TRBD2	CASSFGGSSYEQYF	TGTGCCAGCAGCTTCGGCGGGAGCTCCTACGAGCAGTACTTC
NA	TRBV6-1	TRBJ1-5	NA	CASFSQTDYQPQHF	TGTGCCAGCTTCTCCCAAACTGACTATCAGCCCCAGCATTTT
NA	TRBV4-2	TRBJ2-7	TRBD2	CASSQDDGGGPYEQYF	TGTGCCAGCAGCCAAGATGACGGGGGGGGCCCCTACGAGCAGTACTTC
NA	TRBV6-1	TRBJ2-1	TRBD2	CASRGTSGAYNEQFF	TGTGCCAGCAGGGGGACTAGCGGGGCCTACAATGAGCAGTTCTTC
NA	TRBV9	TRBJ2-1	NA	CASSVGLPGEQFF	TGTGCCAGCAGCGTAGGACTACCGGGTGAGCAGTTCTTC